Below, one T cell receptor (beta chain) is given with its context. Its specific antigen is unknown. Per-base quality was not reported, and no clone a single base away is much larger than it. The CDR3 regions of human TCRbeta chains were subjected to immunosequencing. As for how the authors treated the data: TCRs in the repertoires were matched against a reference library of SARS-CoV-2-specific TCRs that had been generated with the MIRA antigen-specificity platform. Breadth meant the fraction of unique TCRs that were SARS-CoV-2-associated, whereas depth meant the fraction of total T cells that were SARS-CoV-2-associated. Using the MIRA data, each spike-specific TCR was assigned both to the spike region to which the TCR was reactive and to a CD4 or CD8 class. Log10-transformed breadth and depth values were compared by one-way ANOVA with Sidak's multiple comparisons tests. The table comes from immuneACCESS by way of TCRdb, which keeps in-frame sequences with V and J called. Part of the clones is missing from these tables; in studies checked, under half for an unresolved V gene and the rest for unknown reasons. D and trimming were read from the DNA, whereas the V and J calls and clone size are those reported in that table. This sample comprises about 100,000 clones, approximately 87% of them detected only once. The biggest ten clones account for around 3.2% of the sample.

The data were taken from a study of T cell responses to AZD1222 COVID-19 vaccine (dated by TCRdb to about 2021). For context, the study as a whole: AZD1222 recipients whose second dose came at about 4 weeks and those whose second dose came at about 12 weeks were combined into one group, since spike-specific TCR depth and breadth did not differ between the two schedules. Trial participants were enrolled by age into 18-55, 56-69 and 70-plus year subgroups, with around 140, 26 and 57 TCR-sequenced participants respectively. TCR sequencing was performed for more than 230 trial participants, of whom around 200 were given two doses of AZD1222 and 26 were given two doses of MenACWY control vaccine.

The time point label here, explained by the study, means: baseline before first vaccination. The vaccinee samples were drawn from two UK trials, COV001 and COV002, one of which was a single-blind randomized controlled phase 2/3 trial testing AZD1222 (ChAdOx1 nCoV-19) in healthy adults. For TCRbeta chain sequencing, PBMC samples were collected from trial participants at day 0 and at day 28 after the second dose. What the research found in general, with its limitations: Because no samples from the day 14 peak response were available, repertoires could be characterized only after the peak T cell response. Reportedly, almost half of the unique spike-specific TCRs recognized epitopes lying outside the regions that are mutated in the B.1.351 and B.1.1.7 variants. The 56-69-year group was small, and its depth increase did not reach significance, likely because of low power. After two AZD1222 doses, spike-specific TCR breadth and depth were significantly higher than at day 0 and than in MenACWY recipients. The vaccine-associated CD4 TCRs covered the entire spike protein, and the dominant responses fell in regions 160-218 and 743-854. Conclusions about previously exposed vaccinees are limited, since just 5 to 7 AZD1222 recipients were seropositive for SARS-CoV-2 at baseline. Most participants were white British and females outnumbered males, and the authors suggested that clonal diversity may have been underestimated.

The CDR1 and CDR2 encoded by the germline V gene (reference sequence) are MNHEY and SMNVEV. Cut back by 0 bases and 0 bases, the V and J ends lie 7 bases apart. The CDR3, from cysteine to phenylalanine, totals 15 residues. Solely the CDR3 DNA is kept, with 45 bases framed from the first base. The origin of this receptor is an adult in good health. This sample comprised peripheral blood, obtained on day 0 of AZD1222 vaccination. The rearrangement combines TRBV27 with TRBJ2-3, with the D gene not clear enough to name. The CDR3 has the sequence CASSLSGQSTDTQYF. The bases are TGTGCCAGCAGTTTATCTGGGCAGAGCACAGATACGCAGTATTTT.